This is a list of T cell receptor beta chains from one sample in a study of identical twins. TCRdb fed the 5' RACE reads into MiXCR, producing one record per CDR3 protein. This table has around 370,000 distinct CDR3 sequences, roughly 10% appearing once. Specimen: naive T cells sorted from blood. These receptor sequences come from a woman between 45 and 60 years old in good health. Both conserved end residues are part of each CDR3. D genes are given only for firm matches. Clone size, where shown, is once, few, many, or a class for clones that have expanded.

CDR3 DNA	CDR3 protein	J gene	V gene	clone size	D gene
TGCGCCAGCAGCTTGGAGGGAGAGCAGTTCTTC	CASSLEGEQFF	TRBJ2-1	TRBV5-1	many	-
TGTGCCACCAGTGACCCCGGGGGAGCGAGCACAGATACGCAGTATTTT	CATSDPGGASTDTQYF	TRBJ2-3	TRBV24-1	few	-
TGTGCCAGTAGTATAGCGACAGCTAATCAGCCCCAGCATTTT	CASSIATANQPQHF	TRBJ1-5	TRBV19	few	-
TGTGCCAGCAGTGAGCTAGCGGGAGTACGGCAGTACTTC	CASSELAGVRQYF	TRBJ2-7	TRBV2	many	TRBD2
TGTGCCAGCAGTTCCGACCCCTTTACCTCCAATGAGCAGTTCTTC	CASSSDPFTSNEQFF	TRBJ2-1	TRBV12-3/TRBV12-4	many	-
TGCAGTGCTTTTCACCGGGACTACAATGAGCAGTTCTTC	CSAFHRDYNEQFF	TRBJ2-1	TRBV20-1	many	-
TGTGCCAGCAGCTTACGGCTAGCGGGAGTAGGGACAGATACGCAGTATTTT	CASSLRLAGVGTDTQYF	TRBJ2-3	TRBV7-8	few	TRBD2
TGCAGCCCCGGGGACAGCCGAGCCGAAGAGACCCAGTACTTC	CSPGDSRAEETQYF	TRBJ2-5	TRBV29-1	many	TRBD1
TGCAGTGCTCCCGGTTTTTTGATACGGGAGGGCCGGAACAATGAGCAGTTCTTC	CSAPGFLIREGRNNEQFF	TRBJ2-1	TRBV20-1	many	TRBD2
TGTGCCAGCAGCCCCCGGGACTTAACGAACACTGAAGCTTTCTTT	CASSPRDLTNTEAFF	TRBJ1-1	TRBV7-9	many	-
TGCGCCAGCAGCCAACCGGGACAGGGGGAGGTAGGGGGCTACACCTTC	CASSQPGQGEVGGYTF	TRBJ1-2	TRBV4-1	-	TRBD1
TGCAGTGCCACGGGGGGGGCAGCTAGCACAGATACGCAGTATTTT	CSATGGAASTDTQYF	TRBJ2-3	TRBV20-1	many	TRBD2
TGTGCCAGCAGCTTGTGGACTAATGAGCAGTTCTTC	CASSLWTNEQFF	TRBJ2-1	TRBV5-5	many	-
TGCAGCGTTGAAAGTGGGGGGTGGACTGAAGCTTTCTTT	CSVESGGWTEAFF	TRBJ1-1	TRBV29-1	few	-
TGTGCCAGCAGACGGGAGCGCCAAGAGACCCAGTACTTC	CASRRERQETQYF	TRBJ2-5	TRBV2	few	-
TGTGCCAGCAGCCAAGCCACCGGGGAGCTGTTTTTT	CASSQATGELFF	TRBJ2-2	TRBV3-1	many	-